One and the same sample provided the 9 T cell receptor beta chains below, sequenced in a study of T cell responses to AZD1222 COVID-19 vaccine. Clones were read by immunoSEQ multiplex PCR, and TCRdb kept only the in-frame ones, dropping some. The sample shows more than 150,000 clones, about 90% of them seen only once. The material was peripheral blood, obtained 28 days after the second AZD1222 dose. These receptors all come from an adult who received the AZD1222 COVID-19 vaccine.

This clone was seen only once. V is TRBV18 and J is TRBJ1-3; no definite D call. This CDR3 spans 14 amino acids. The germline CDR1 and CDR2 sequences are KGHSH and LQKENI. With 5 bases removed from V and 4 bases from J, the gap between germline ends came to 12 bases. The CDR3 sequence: CASSSGSEGNTIYF. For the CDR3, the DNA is TGTGCCAGCTCATCGGGCAGTGAGGGAAACACCATATATTTT.

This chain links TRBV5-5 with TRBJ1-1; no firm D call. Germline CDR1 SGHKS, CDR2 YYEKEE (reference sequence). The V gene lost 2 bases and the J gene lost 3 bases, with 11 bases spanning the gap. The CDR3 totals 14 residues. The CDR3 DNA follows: TGTGCCAGCAGCTTTTTATCCGGGGACACTGAAGCTTTCTTT. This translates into CASSFLSGDTEAFF. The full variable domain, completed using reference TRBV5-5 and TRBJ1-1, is DAGVTQSPTHLIKTRGQQVTLRCSPISGHKSVSWYQQVLGQGPQFIFQYYEKEERGRGNFPDRFSARQFPNYSSELNVNALLLGDSALYLCASSFLSGDTEAFFGQGTRLTVV.

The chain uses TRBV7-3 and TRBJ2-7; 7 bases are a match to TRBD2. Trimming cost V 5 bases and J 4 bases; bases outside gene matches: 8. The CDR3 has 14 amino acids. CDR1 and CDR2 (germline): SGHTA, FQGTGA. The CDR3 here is CASSLGEGRYEQYF. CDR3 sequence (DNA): TGTGCCAGCAGCCTAGGGGAGGGGCGGTACGAGCAGTACTTC.

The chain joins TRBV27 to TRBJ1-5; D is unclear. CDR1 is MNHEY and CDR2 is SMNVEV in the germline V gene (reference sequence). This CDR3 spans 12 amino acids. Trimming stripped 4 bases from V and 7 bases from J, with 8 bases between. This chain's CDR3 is CASSSVGQPQHF. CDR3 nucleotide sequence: TGTGCCAGCAGTTCGGTCGGGCAGCCCCAGCATTTT.

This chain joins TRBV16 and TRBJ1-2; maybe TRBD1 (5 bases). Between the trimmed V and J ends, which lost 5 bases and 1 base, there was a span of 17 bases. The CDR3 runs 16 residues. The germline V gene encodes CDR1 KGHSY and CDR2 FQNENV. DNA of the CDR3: TGTGCCAGCAGCATATTACCGGGGCCCCATAACTATGGCTACACCTTC. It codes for CASSILPGPHNYGYTF.

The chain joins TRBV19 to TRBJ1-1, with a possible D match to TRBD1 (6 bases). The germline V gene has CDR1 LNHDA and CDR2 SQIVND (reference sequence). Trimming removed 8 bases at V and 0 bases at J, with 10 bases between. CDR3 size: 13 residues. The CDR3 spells CASLQGMNTEAFF. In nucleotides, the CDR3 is TGTGCCAGTCTACAGGGCATGAACACTGAAGCTTTCTTT.

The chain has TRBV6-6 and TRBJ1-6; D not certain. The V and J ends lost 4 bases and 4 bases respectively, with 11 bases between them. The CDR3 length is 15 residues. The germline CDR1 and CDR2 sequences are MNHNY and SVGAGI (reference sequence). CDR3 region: CASSSREQYNSPLHF. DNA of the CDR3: TGTGCCAGCAGTTCACGGGAACAGTATAATTCACCCCTCCACTTT.

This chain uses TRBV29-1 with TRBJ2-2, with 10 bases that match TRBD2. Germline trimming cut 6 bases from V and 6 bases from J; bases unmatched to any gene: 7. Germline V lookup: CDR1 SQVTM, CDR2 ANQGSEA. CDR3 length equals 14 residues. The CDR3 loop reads CSVSGGALPGELFF. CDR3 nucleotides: TGCAGCGTCAGCGGGGGGGCCTTGCCCGGGGAGCTGTTTTTT.

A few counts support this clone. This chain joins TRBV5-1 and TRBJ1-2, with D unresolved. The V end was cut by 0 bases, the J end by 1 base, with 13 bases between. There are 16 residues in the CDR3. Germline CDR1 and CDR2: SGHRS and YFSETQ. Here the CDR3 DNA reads TGCGCCAGCAGCTTGGGCCCCAACTCCCTTAACTATGGCTACACCTTC. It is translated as CASSLGPNSLNYGYTF. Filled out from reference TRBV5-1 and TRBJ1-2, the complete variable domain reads KAGVTQTPRYLIKTRGQQVTLSCSPISGHRSVSWYQQTPGQGLQFLFEYFSETQRNKGNFPGRFSGRQFSNSRSEMNVSTLELGDSALYLCASSLGPNSLNYGYTFGSGTRLTVV.